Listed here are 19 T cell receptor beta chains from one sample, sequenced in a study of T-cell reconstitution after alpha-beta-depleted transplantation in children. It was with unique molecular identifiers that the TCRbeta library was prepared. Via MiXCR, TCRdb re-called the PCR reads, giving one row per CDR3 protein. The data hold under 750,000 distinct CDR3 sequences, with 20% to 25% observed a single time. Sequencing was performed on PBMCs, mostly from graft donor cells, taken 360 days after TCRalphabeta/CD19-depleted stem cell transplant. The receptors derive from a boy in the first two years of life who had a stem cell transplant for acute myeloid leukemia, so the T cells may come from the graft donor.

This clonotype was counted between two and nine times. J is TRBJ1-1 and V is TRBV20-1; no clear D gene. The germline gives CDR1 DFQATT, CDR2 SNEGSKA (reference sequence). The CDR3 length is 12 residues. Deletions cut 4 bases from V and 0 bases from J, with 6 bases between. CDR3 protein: CSATQMNTEAFF. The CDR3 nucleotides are TGCAGTGCTACGCAGATGAACACTGAAGCTTTCTTT.

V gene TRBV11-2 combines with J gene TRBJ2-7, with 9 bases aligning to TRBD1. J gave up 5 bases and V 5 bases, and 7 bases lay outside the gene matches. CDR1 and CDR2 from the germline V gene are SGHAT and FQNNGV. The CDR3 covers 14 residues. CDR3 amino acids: CASSRGQGLDEQYF. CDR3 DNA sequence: TGTGCCAGCAGCCGTGGACAGGGGTTAGACGAGCAGTACTTC.

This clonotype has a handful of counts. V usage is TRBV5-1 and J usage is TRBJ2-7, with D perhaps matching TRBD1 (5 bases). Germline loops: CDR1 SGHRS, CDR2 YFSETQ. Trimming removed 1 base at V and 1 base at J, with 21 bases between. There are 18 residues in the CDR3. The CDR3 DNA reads TGCGCCAGCAGCTTGCGGGCATCCCCAGCGACAGCTTCCTACGAGCAGTACTTC. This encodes CASSLRASPATASYEQYF.

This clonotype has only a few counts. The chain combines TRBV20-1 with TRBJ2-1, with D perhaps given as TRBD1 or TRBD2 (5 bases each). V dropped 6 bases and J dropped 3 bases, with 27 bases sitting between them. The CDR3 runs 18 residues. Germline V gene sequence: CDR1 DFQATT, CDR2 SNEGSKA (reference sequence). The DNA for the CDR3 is TGCAGTGCCCAGGGTGGAGTGTTCGGAGAGGGGTACTACAATGAGCAGTTCTTC. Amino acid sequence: CSAQGGVFGEGYYNEQFF.

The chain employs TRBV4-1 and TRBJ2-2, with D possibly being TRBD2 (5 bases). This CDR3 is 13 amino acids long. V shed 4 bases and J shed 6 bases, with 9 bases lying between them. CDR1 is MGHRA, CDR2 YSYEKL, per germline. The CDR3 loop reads CASSPDWAGELFF. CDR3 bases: TGCGCCAGCAGCCCGGACTGGGCCGGGGAGCTGTTTTTT.

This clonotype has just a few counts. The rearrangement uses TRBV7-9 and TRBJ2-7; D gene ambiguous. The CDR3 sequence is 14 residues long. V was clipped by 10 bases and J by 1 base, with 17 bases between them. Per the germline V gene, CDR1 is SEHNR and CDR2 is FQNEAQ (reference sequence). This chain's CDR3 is CATSTRAESYEQYF. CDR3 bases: TGTGCCACCTCGACCCGGGCGGAATCCTACGAGCAGTACTTC.

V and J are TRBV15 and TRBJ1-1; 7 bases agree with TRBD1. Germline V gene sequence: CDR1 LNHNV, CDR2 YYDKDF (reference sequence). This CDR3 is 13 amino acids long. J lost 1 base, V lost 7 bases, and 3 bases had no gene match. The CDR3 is CATTGGWNTEAFF. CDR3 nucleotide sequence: TGTGCCACCACAGGGGGTTGGAACACTGAAGCTTTCTTT.

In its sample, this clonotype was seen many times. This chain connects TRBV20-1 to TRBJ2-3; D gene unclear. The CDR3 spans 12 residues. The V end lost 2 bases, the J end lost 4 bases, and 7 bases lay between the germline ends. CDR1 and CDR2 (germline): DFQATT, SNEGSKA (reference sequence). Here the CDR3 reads CSARKHPDTQYF. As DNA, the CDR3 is TGCAGTGCTAGAAAACACCCAGATACGCAGTATTTT.

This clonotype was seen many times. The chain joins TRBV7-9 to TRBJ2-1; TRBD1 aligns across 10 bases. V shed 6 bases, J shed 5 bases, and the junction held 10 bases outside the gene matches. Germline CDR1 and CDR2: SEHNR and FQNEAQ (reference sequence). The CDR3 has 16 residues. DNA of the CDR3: TGTGCCAGCAGTCTACCGGGACAGGGGAAAAACAATGAGCAGTTCTTC. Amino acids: CASSLPGQGKNNEQFF.

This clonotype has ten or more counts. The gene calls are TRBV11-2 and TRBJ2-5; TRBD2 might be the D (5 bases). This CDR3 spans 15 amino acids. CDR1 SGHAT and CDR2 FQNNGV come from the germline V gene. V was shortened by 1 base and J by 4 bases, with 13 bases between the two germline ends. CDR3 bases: TGTGCCAGCAGCTTAGTGCAGGCCCGGGGAGAGACCCAGTACTTC. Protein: CASSLVQARGETQYF.

In nucleotides, the CDR3 is TGCGCCAGCAGCCAAGACGTACATGTCATGAACACTGAAGCTTTCTTT. It translates to CASSQDVHVMNTEAFF. The genes are TRBV4-3 and TRBJ1-1; D gene uncertain. The CDR3 loop spans 16 amino acids. V lost 0 bases, J lost 0 bases, and 11 bases lay in between. Germline values: CDR1 LGHNA, CDR2 YSLEER.

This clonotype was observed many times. In DNA form, the CDR3 reads TGTGCCAGCAGTCTCGACCGCTCGAACACCGGGGAGCTGTTTTTT. Translation: CASSLDRSNTGELFF. The genes are TRBV6-2 or TRBV6-3 and TRBJ2-2, with D unclear. The CDR3 has 15 amino acids. V was cut by 5 bases and J by 0 bases, with 10 bases left in between. CDR1 is MNHEY, CDR2 SVGEGT, per germline.

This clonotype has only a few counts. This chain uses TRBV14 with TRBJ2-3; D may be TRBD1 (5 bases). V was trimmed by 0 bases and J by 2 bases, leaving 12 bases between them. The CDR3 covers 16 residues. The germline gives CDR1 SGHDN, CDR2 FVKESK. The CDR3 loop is CASSQEFGRDTDTQYF. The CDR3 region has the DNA TGTGCCAGCAGCCAAGAGTTTGGCAGGGACACAGATACGCAGTATTTT.

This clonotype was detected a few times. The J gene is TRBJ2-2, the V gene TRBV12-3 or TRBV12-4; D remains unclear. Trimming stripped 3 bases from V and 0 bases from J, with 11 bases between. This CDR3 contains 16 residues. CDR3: CASSLMAFANTGELFF. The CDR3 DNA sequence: TGTGCCAGCAGTTTGATGGCGTTCGCGAACACCGGGGAGCTGTTTTTT.

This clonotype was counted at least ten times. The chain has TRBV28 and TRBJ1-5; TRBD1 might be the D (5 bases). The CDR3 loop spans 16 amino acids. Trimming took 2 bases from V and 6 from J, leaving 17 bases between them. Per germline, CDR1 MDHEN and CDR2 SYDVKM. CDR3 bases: TGTGCCAGCAGTTTAGAAAGGGGCTCACTAGGTCAGCCCCAGCATTTT. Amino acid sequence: CASSLERGSLGQPQHF.

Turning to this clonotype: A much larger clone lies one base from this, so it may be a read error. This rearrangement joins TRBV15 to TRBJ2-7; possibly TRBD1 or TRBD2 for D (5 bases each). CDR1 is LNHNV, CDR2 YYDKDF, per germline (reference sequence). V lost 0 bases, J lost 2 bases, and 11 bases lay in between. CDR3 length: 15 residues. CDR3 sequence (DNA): TGTGCCACCAGCAGAGAGGGGGTCAGGGCCTACGAGCAGTACTTC. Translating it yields CATSREGVRAYEQYF.

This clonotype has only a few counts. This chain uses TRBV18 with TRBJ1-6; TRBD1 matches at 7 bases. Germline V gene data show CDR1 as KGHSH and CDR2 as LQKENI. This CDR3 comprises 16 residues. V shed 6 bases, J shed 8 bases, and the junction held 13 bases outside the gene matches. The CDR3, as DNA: TGTGCCAGCTCGAGGGACAGCGATGGTGGATATTCACCCCTCCACTTT. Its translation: CASSRDSDGGYSPLHF. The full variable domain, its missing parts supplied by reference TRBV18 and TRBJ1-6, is NAGVMQNPRHLVRRRGQEARLRCSPMKGHSHVYWYRQLPEEGLKFMVYLQKENIIDESGMPKERFSAEFPKEGPSILRIQQVVRGDSAAYFCASSRDSDGGYSPLHFGNGTRLTVT.

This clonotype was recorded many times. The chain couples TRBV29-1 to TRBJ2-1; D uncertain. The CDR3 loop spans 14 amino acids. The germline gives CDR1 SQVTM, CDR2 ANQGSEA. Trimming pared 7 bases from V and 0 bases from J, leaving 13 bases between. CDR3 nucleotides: TGCAGCGAAGTCAGGACCATCTCCTACAATGAGCAGTTCTTC. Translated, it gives CSEVRTISYNEQFF.

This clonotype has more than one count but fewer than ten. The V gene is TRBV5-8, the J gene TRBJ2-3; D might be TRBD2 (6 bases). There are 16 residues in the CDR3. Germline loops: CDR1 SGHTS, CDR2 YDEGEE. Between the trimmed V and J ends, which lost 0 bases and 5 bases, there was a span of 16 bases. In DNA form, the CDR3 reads TGTGCCAGCAGCTTGGGTTTGGACGGGAGAATAGATACGCAGTATTTT. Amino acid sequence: CASSLGLDGRIDTQYF.